Presented here are 8 T cell receptor beta chains from one specimen sequenced in a study of blood T cell repertoires in COVID-19 (dated by TCRdb to about 2020). Receptor libraries were prepared by the immunoSEQ multiplex PCR assay. Held by TCRdb, this immuneACCESS table contains in-frame sequences only and omits some clones. Under half of the omission traces to an unresolved V gene where checked; the cause of the rest is unknown. The sample table shows 60,000 to 70,000 clones, and 80% to 90% are seen once. In total, the top ten clones hold around 1.4% of the sample. Sequenced sample: peripheral blood. The receptors derive from a woman aged 60-70 years with acute or convalescent COVID-19.

The chain employs TRBV7-6 and TRBJ2-1; TRBD2 agrees at 8 bases. V was pared by 5 bases and J by 7 bases, with 19 bases of the junction left unmatched. Germline V gene lookup returns CDR1 SGHVS and CDR2 FNYEAQ. The CDR3 spans 18 residues. The CDR3 sequence: CASSEGGTGTSFRNEQFF. As DNA, the CDR3 is TGTGCCAGCAGCGAGGGAGGAACGGGGACTAGTTTTAGAAATGAGCAGTTCTTC.

The chain has TRBV10-3 and TRBJ1-5; TRBD1 matches 9 bases. V lost 5 bases and J lost 3; bases outside the gene matches: 5. CDR1 is ENHRY and CDR2 is SYGVKD in the germline V gene. The CDR3 runs to 15 residues. The CDR3 protein is CAISRQGEINQPQHF. Here the CDR3 DNA reads TGTGCCATCAGTCGACAGGGGGAAATCAATCAGCCCCAGCATTTT.

V and J are TRBV30 and TRBJ1-6; D is unclear. Trimming removed 2 bases at V and 10 bases at J, with 6 bases between. The CDR3 sequence is 11 residues long. Germline CDR1 reads GTSNPN; CDR2 reads SVGIG (reference sequence). The CDR3 nucleotides are TGTGCCTGGAGTCTAGCCTCACCCCTCCACTTT. Its protein product is CAWSLASPLHF.

The chain recombines TRBV29-1 with TRBJ2-7; 7 bases align to TRBD2. The CDR3 consists of 14 residues. Germline values: CDR1 SQVTM, CDR2 ANQGSEA. Losses at the gene ends were 0 bases for V and 0 bases for J; bases not matched to a gene: 2. The CDR3 reads CSVEETSSSYEQYF. CDR3 sequence (DNA): TGCAGCGTTGAAGAGACTAGCTCCTCCTACGAGCAGTACTTC.

This chain uses TRBV28 with TRBJ2-7; D perhaps matches TRBD2 (5 bases). Germline values: CDR1 MDHEN, CDR2 SYDVKM. Trimming took off 3 bases at V and 3 bases at J, with 15 bases between the two ends. The CDR3 is 15 amino acids. In nucleotides, the CDR3 is TGTGCCAGCAGTTTTAGGGAGAGTAGATACTACGAGCAGTACTTC. The encoded protein is CASSFRESRYYEQYF.

The gene calls are TRBV7-9 and TRBJ1-3, with D hard to call. The V gene lost 5 bases and the J gene lost 0 bases, with 11 bases spanning the gap. The CDR3 consists of 15 residues. The germline V gene encodes CDR1 SEHNR and CDR2 FQNEAQ (reference sequence). The CDR3 loop reads CASSPTRSSGNTIYF. Here the CDR3 DNA reads TGTGCCAGCAGCCCCACACGATCCTCTGGAAACACCATATATTTT.

The rearrangement joins TRBV7-9 to TRBJ1-4; 7 positions match TRBD1. Germline assignment: CDR1 SEHNR and CDR2 FQNEAQ (reference sequence). Losses at the gene ends were 4 bases for V and 2 bases for J; bases not matched to a gene: 4. The CDR3 is made up of 15 amino acids. CDR3 residues: CASSSDRVTNEKLFF. The CDR3 region has the DNA TGTGCCAGCAGCTCAGACAGGGTCACTAATGAAAAACTGTTTTTT.

The chain employs TRBV3-1 (or the pseudogene TRBV3-2) and TRBJ1-2, with 7 nucleotides matching TRBD1. V was pared by 0 bases and J by 4 bases, with 5 bases of the junction left unmatched. Germline V gives CDR1 LGHDT, CDR2 YNNKEL (reference sequence). The CDR3 totals 15 residues. In DNA form, the CDR3 reads TGTGCCAGCAGCCAAGATCCTTCAGGGGGCTATGGCTACACCTTC. Encoded protein: CASSQDPSGGYGYTF.